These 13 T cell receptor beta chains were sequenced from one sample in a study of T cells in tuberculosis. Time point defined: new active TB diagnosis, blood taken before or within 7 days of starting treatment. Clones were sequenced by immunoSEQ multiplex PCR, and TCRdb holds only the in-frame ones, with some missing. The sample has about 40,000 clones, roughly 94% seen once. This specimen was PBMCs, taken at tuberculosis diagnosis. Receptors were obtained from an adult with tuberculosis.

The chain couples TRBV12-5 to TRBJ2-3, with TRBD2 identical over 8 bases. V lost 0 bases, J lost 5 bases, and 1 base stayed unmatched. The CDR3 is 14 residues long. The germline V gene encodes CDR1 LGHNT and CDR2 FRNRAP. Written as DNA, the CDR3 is TGTGCTAGTGGTTTGGTAGCGGGGGTAGATACGCAGTATTTT. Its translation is CASGLVAGVDTQYF.

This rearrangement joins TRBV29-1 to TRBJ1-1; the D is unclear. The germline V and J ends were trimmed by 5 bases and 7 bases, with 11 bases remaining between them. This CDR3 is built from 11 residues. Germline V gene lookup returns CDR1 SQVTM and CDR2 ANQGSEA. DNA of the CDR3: TGCAGCGTTAGGGAGTTGCTTGAAGCTTTCTTT. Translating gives CSVRELLEAFF.

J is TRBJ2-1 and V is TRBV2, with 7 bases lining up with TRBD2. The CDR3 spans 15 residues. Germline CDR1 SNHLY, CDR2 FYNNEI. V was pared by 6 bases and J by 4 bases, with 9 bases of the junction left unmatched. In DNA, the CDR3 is TGTGCCAGCAGCCCCGATGGAGCGGGATACAATGAGCAGTTCTTC. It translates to CASSPDGAGYNEQFF. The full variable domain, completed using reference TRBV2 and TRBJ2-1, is EPEVTQTPSHQVTQMGQEVILRCVPISNHLYFYWYRQILGQKVEFLVSFYNNEISEKSEIFDDQFSVERPDGSNFTLKIRSTKLEDSAMYFCASSPDGAGYNEQFFGPGTRLTVL.

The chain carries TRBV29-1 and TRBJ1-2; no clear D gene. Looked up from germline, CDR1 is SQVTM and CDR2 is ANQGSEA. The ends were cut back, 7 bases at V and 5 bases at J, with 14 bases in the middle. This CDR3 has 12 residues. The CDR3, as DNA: TGCAGCGCCTCGACTGATGCATATGGCTACACCTTC. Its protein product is CSASTDAYGYTF.

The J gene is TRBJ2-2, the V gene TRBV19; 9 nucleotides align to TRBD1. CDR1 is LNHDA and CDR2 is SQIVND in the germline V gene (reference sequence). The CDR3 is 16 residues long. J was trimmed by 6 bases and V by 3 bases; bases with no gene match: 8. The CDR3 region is CASSIGTGPLAGELFF. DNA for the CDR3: TGTGCCAGTAGTATTGGGACAGGGCCGTTGGCCGGGGAGCTGTTTTTT. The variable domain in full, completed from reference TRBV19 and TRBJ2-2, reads DGGITQSPKYLFRKEGQNVTLSCEQNLNHDAMYWYRQDPGQGLRLIYYSQIVNDFQKGDIAEGYSVSREKKESFPLTVTSAQKNPTAFYLCASSIGTGPLAGELFFGEGSRLTVL.

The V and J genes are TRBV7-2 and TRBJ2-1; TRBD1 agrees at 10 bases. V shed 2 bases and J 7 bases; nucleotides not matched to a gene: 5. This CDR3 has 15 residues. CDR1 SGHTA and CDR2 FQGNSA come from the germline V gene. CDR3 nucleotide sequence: TGTGCCAGCAGCTTAAGGACAGGGGGTCGGAATGAGCAGTTCTTC. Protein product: CASSLRTGGRNEQFF. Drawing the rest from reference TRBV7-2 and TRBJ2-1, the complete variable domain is GAGVSQSPSNKVTEKGKDVELRCDPISGHTALYWYRQSLGQGLEFLIYFQGNSAPDKSGLPSDRFSAERTGGSVSTLTIQRTQQEDSAVYLCASSLRTGGRNEQFFGPGTRLTVL.

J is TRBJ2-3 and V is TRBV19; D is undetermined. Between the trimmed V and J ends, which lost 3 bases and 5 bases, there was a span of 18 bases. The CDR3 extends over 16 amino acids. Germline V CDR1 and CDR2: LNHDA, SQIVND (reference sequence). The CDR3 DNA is TGTGCCAGTAGTATGGCTACTACAACACTGGTAGATACGCAGTATTTT. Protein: CASSMATTTLVDTQYF.

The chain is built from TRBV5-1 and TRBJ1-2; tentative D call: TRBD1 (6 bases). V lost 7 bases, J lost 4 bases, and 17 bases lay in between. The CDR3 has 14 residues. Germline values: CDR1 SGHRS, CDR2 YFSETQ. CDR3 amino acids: CASSSGARGYGYTF. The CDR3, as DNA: TGCGCCAGCTCTTCTGGGGCCAGGGGCTATGGCTACACCTTC.

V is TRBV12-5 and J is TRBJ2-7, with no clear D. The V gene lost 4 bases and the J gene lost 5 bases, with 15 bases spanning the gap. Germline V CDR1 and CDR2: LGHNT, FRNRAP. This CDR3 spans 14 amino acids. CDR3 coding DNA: TGTGCTAGTGGTTCCCGCCCACTCCTTAACGAGCAGTACTTC. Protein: CASGSRPLLNEQYF.

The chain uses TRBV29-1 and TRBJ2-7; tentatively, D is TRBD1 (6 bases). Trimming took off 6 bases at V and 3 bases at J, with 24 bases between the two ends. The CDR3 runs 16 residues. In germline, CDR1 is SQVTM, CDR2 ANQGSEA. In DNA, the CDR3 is TGCAGCGTAAAGGGGCAGGGGCCCGGCGATTTCTACGAGCAGTACTTC. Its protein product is CSVKGQGPGDFYEQYF.

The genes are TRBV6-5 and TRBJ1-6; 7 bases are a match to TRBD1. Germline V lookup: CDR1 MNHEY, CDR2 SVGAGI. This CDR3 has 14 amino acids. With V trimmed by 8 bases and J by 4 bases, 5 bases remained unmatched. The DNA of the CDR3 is TGTGCCAGCTACAGGGGAGGTTATAATTCACCCCTCCACTTT. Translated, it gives CASYRGGYNSPLHF.

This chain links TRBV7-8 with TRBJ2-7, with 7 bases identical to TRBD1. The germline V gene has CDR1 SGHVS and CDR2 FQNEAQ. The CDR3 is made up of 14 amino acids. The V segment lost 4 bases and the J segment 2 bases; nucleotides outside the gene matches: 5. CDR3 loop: CASSSRDRTYEQYF. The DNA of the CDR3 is TGTGCCAGCAGCTCACGGGACAGAACCTACGAGCAGTACTTC.

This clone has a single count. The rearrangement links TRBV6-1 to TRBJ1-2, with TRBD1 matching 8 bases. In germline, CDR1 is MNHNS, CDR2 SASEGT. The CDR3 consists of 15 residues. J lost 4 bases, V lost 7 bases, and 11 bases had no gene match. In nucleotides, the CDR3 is TGTGCCAGCACCCAACAGGGACAGGACGTCTATGGCTACACCTTC. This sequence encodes CASTQQGQDVYGYTF.